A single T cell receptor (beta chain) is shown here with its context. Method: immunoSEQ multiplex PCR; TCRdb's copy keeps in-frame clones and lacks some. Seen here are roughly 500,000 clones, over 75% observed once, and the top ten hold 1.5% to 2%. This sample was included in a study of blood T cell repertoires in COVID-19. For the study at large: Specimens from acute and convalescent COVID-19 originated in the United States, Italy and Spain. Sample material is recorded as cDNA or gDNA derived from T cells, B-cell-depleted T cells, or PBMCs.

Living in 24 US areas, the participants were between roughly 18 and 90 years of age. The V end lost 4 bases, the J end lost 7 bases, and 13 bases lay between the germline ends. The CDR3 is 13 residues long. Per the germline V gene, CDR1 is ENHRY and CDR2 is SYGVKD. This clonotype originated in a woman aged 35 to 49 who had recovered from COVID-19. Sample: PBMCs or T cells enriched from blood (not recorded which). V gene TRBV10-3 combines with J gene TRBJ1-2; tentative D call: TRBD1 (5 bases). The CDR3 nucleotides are TGTGCCATCAGTGGATCCTCAGGGTTTGGCTACACCTTC. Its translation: CAISGSSGFGYTF.